The clone carrying this T cell receptor (beta chain) was recorded once. The target antigen is unknown. The sample is drawn from a study of T cells in localized non-small cell lung cancer. The study, taken as a whole, reports: Of the top 100 tumor clones, median around 60 were in adjacent lung, more than 25 among its top 100.

Only in-frame clones appear in the TCRdb table, and some are missing; sequencing was by immunoSEQ multiplex PCR. The table lists about 7,000 clones, around 50% of them singletons. The CDR3 length is 14 residues. V was trimmed by 5 bases and J by 0 bases, leaving 8 bases between them. The germline V gene has CDR1 MDHEN and CDR2 SYDVKM. This TCR was recovered from a female donor older than 55 with stage I lung adenocarcinoma. J is TRBJ2-4 and V is TRBV28; possible D gene TRBD2, 6 bases. Material: lymph node tissue, obtained before any cancer treatment. The CDR3 loop is CASSLALAKNIQYF. In DNA, the CDR3 is TGTGCCAGCAGTCTAGCGTTAGCCAAAAACATTCAGTACTTC.